Below, 31 T cell receptor beta chains from the same sample are listed, as sequenced in a study of blood T cell repertoires in COVID-19. Only in-frame clones appear in the TCRdb table, and some are missing; sequencing was by immunoSEQ multiplex PCR. The sample comprises about 360,000 clones, approximately 77% of which are singletons, and around 1.1% rests with the top ten. Sequenced input: peripheral blood. The receptors here all came from a human donor with acute or convalescent COVID-19. The donor label of this sample is uncertain.

The CDR3 DNA reads as TGTGCCAGCAGCTTAGAGTCCAGGCACAATGAGCAGTTCTTC. Translated, it gives CASSLESRHNEQFF. V gene TRBV7-9 combines with J gene TRBJ2-1; D gene uncertain. The CDR3 totals 14 residues. V lost 1 base and J lost 5, with 9 bases in between. Germline V lookup: CDR1 SEHNR, CDR2 FQNEAQ (reference sequence). Combining the CDR3 with reference TRBV7-9 and TRBJ2-1 gives the whole variable domain DTGVSQNPRHKITKRGQNVTFRCDPISEHNRLYWYRQTLGQGPEFLTYFQNEAQLEKSRLLSDRFSAERPKGSFSTLEIQRTEQGDSAMYLCASSLESRHNEQFFGPGTRLTVL.

The rearrangement uses TRBV11-2 and TRBJ2-5; 16 bases align to TRBD2. The V gene end was trimmed by 5 bases and the J gene end by 5 bases; junction bases not matched to a gene: 5. Per the germline V gene, CDR1 is SGHAT and CDR2 is FQNNGV. This CDR3 contains 16 residues. The chain's CDR3 is CASSAGTSGRGETQYF. In DNA, the CDR3 is TGTGCCAGCAGCGCCGGGACTAGCGGGAGGGGCGAGACCCAGTACTTC.

This chain links TRBV6-5 with TRBJ1-4; TRBD1 matches at 9 bases. The CDR3 spans 15 residues. J gave up 3 bases and V 6 bases, and 5 bases lay outside the gene matches. Germline V gene data show CDR1 as MNHEY and CDR2 as SVGAGI. The chain's CDR3 is CASSGTGPANEKLFF. The CDR3 bases are TGTGCCAGCAGCGGGACAGGGCCGGCTAATGAAAAACTGTTTTTT.

The chain is built from TRBV19 and TRBJ1-2; D uncertain. The V end lost 0 bases, the J end lost 7 bases, and 9 bases lay between the germline ends. Looked up from germline, CDR1 is LNHDA and CDR2 is SQIVND (reference sequence). The CDR3 sequence is 13 residues long. The CDR3 spells CASSIDVRGGYTF. CDR3 sequence (DNA): TGTGCCAGTAGTATAGACGTTCGGGGTGGCTACACCTTC.

In its sample, this clone was seen a few times. This chain joins TRBV6-1 and TRBJ2-7; a weak D match, TRBD1 (6 bases). CDR1 is MNHNS and CDR2 is SASEGT in the germline V gene. V dropped 3 bases and J dropped 6 bases, with 12 bases sitting between them. This CDR3 has 13 amino acids. The CDR3 DNA sequence: TGTGCCAGCAGTGACACCTCAGGGGTCGAGCAGTACTTC. It is translated as CASSDTSGVEQYF.

The V gene is TRBV21-1, the J gene TRBJ2-4; the table's D call, TRBD2, was not checked against the DNA. TRBV21-1 corresponds to a pseudogene. CDR3 length: 17 amino acids. The CDR3 DNA follows: TGTGCCAGCAGCAAACCGGGACTAGCGGGGGTTGGGCGCATTCAGTACTTC. Translating gives CASSKPGLAGVGRIQYF.

The genes are TRBV2 and TRBJ1-2; 8 nucleotides align to TRBD1. The CDR3 consists of 15 residues. Trimming removed 5 bases from V and 4 bases from J; junction bases left unmatched: 9. Germline CDR1 reads SNHLY; CDR2 reads FYNNEI. The CDR3 is CASSLGPGGIYGYTF. The DNA of the CDR3 is TGTGCCAGCAGTCTCGGTCCAGGGGGCATCTATGGCTACACCTTC.

The chain uses TRBV14 and TRBJ1-1, with 8 bases identical to TRBD1. Trimming cost V 0 bases and J 4 bases; bases outside gene matches: 1. Germline CDR1 and CDR2: SGHDN and FVKESK. This CDR3 has 14 amino acids. In nucleotides, the CDR3 is TGTGCCAGCAGCCAAGACAGGGGGCTCACTGAAGCTTTCTTT. Residues: CASSQDRGLTEAFF.

The chain uses TRBV19 and TRBJ1-4, with D possibly being TRBD1 (5 bases). Trimming pared 6 bases from V and 7 bases from J, leaving 12 bases between. This CDR3 is 13 amino acids long. Per the germline V gene, CDR1 is LNHDA and CDR2 is SQIVND (reference sequence). The CDR3 is CASREGPREKLFF. The CDR3 nucleotides read TGTGCCAGTAGGGAGGGGCCGCGTGAAAAACTGTTTTTT. Drawing the rest from reference TRBV19 and TRBJ1-4, the complete variable domain is DGGITQSPKYLFRKEGQNVTLSCEQNLNHDAMYWYRQDPGQGLRLIYYSQIVNDFQKGDIAEGYSVSREKKESFPLTVTSAQKNPTAFYLCASREGPREKLFFGSGTQLSVL.

This chain links TRBV28 with TRBJ1-5, with D uncertain. This CDR3 has 15 residues. The V and J ends lost 4 bases and 2 bases respectively, with 12 bases between them. Germline CDR1 MDHEN, CDR2 SYDVKM. CDR3 in DNA: TGTGCCAGCAGTTCCCCGAGGAGAGGCAATCAGCCCCAGCATTTT. Translation: CASSSPRRGNQPQHF.

The gene calls are TRBV10-2 and TRBJ1-1, with D possibly TRBD1 on 6 matching bases. Germline lookup yields CDR1 WSHSY and CDR2 SAAADI. CDR3 length equals 13 residues. V dropped 6 bases and J dropped 5 bases, with 13 bases sitting between them. The CDR3 spells CASRLTGRTEAFF. CDR3 sequence (DNA): TGCGCCAGCAGGCTGACAGGACGAACTGAAGCTTTCTTT.

V and J are TRBV30 and TRBJ1-5; 7 bases fit TRBD1. This CDR3 spans 15 amino acids. V lost 0 bases to trimming and J lost 0 bases; unmatched junction nucleotides: 2. Germline V gene data show CDR1 as GTSNPN and CDR2 as SVGIG (reference sequence). CDR3 residues: CAWSVQGTSNQPQHF. The CDR3 nucleotides are TGTGCCTGGAGTGTACAGGGGACTAGCAATCAGCCCCAGCATTTT.

The chain links TRBV19 to TRBJ1-1; TRBD1 matches at 9 bases. CDR1 and CDR2 from the germline V gene are LNHDA and SQIVND (reference sequence). The CDR3 consists of 15 residues. The junction had 11 bases not matched to a gene; V was cut back by 7 bases and J by 5 bases. The CDR3 DNA is TGTGCCAGTAAACACCCGGACAGGGGAGATACTGAAGCTTTCTTT. Its translation: CASKHPDRGDTEAFF.

This chain connects TRBV28 to TRBJ1-6, with D perhaps matching TRBD1 (5 bases). The germline V and J ends were trimmed by 7 bases and 6 bases, with 19 bases remaining between them. The germline gives CDR1 MDHEN, CDR2 SYDVKM. The CDR3 consists of 16 residues. CDR3 residues: CASTETLRVPNSPLHF. CDR3 in DNA: TGTGCCAGCACCGAAACCCTCAGGGTCCCTAATTCACCCCTCCACTTT.

The chain couples TRBV2 to TRBJ2-1; 8 bases are shared with TRBD2. The CDR3 length is 18 residues. V was clipped by 5 bases and J by 6 bases; unmatched bases: 18. Germline V gene lookup returns CDR1 SNHLY and CDR2 FYNNEI. For the CDR3, the DNA is TGTGCCAGCAGTCCTGGGGTTGGGAGCGGGAGAGAGGGCAATGAGCAGTTCTTC. This translates into CASSPGVGSGREGNEQFF.

The rearrangement links TRBV10-3 to TRBJ2-3; D perhaps matches TRBD2 (5 bases). Germline values: CDR1 ENHRY, CDR2 SYGVKD. The length of the CDR3 is 15 residues. The ends were cut back, 5 bases at V and 2 bases at J, with 14 bases in the middle. CDR3 loop: CAISKTVGDTDTQYF. The CDR3 DNA follows: TGTGCCATCAGTAAGACGGTGGGAGACACAGATACGCAGTATTTT.

The V gene is TRBV2, the J gene TRBJ2-1, with 7 bases fitting TRBD1. CDR1 and CDR2 (germline): SNHLY, FYNNEI. This CDR3 comprises 13 residues. The trim removed 8 bases at V and 7 bases at J, leaving 8 bases unmatched. The CDR3 nucleotides read TGTGCCAGCTCCCGGGACAGCATAAATGAGCAGTTCTTC. Protein product: CASSRDSINEQFF.

J is TRBJ1-2 and V is TRBV4-2, with 7 positions matching TRBD1. The germline V gene encodes CDR1 LGHNA and CDR2 YNFKEQ. With V trimmed by 3 bases and J by 1 base, 8 bases remained unmatched. The CDR3 extends over 16 amino acids. CDR3 amino acids: CASSQPRDSYNYGYTF. CDR3 nucleotides: TGTGCCAGCAGCCAGCCCCGGGACAGCTATAACTATGGCTACACCTTC.

The chain links TRBV7-2 to TRBJ1-1; D not resolved. Germline CDR1 reads SGHTA; CDR2 reads FQGNSA. CDR3 length equals 16 residues. Trimming left V 1 base short and J 6 bases short, with 18 bases between. The CDR3 here is CASSLESLLRSSEAFF. CDR3 coding DNA: TGTGCCAGCAGCTTAGAAAGCCTCCTCCGGTCGTCTGAAGCTTTCTTT.

This chain uses TRBV10-3 with TRBJ2-7, with TRBD1 identical over 11 bases. V lost 10 bases, J lost 4 bases, and 9 bases stayed unmatched. Germline loops: CDR1 ENHRY, CDR2 SYGVKD. This CDR3 region has 14 residues. CDR3 in amino acids: CATEGGTGGYEQYF. CDR3 bases: TGTGCCACCGAGGGGGGGACAGGGGGGTACGAGCAGTACTTC.

This chain uses TRBV10-3 with TRBJ1-1; 8 positions match TRBD1. The CDR3 contains 15 residues. J lost 1 base, V lost 1 base, and 2 bases had no gene match. Germline CDR1 and CDR2: ENHRY and SYGVKD. This CDR3 is CAISEWGTGNTEAFF. For the CDR3, the DNA is TGTGCCATCAGTGAGTGGGGGACAGGGAACACTGAAGCTTTCTTT.

The rearrangement joins TRBV5-4 to TRBJ2-7; maybe TRBD2 (5 bases). Looked up from germline, CDR1 is SGHNT and CDR2 is YYREEE (reference sequence). The CDR3 runs 15 residues. Trimming took 1 base from V and 0 from J, leaving 11 bases between them. CDR3 amino acids: CASSLPGGNSYEQYF. CDR3 sequence (DNA): TGTGCCAGCAGCTTGCCTGGAGGCAACTCCTACGAGCAGTACTTC.

This clone was found a few times. This specimen includes other DNA sequences encoding the same CDR3. The chain is built from TRBV14 and TRBJ1-1; no reliable D call. CDR3 length equals 13 residues. V lost 1 base and J 1 base, leaving 4 bases between the germline ends. Germline values: CDR1 SGHDN, CDR2 FVKESK. This CDR3 reads CASSQGRNTEAFF. As DNA, the CDR3 is TGTGCCAGCAGCCAAGGCAGGAACACTGAAGCTTTCTTT.

The chain joins TRBV27 to TRBJ1-1; 7 bases match TRBD1. This CDR3 is 13 amino acids long. Germline loops: CDR1 MNHEY, CDR2 SMNVEV (reference sequence). The J segment lost 4 bases and the V segment lost 4 bases, leaving 3 bases of the junction unmatched. The CDR3 reads CASSSSGGTEAFF. The CDR3 bases are TGTGCCAGCAGTTCCTCAGGGGGCACTGAAGCTTTCTTT.

The CDR3 DNA is TGTGCCAGTAGTATAGGAGGACAGGCCTTCTACGAGCAGTACTTC. Translation: CASSIGGQAFYEQYF. The J gene is TRBJ2-7, the V gene TRBV19, with 7 bases fitting TRBD1. The CDR3 is 15 residues long. The V and J ends lost 1 base and 3 bases, in that order; junction bases with no gene match: 6. CDR1 is LNHDA, CDR2 SQIVND, per germline (reference sequence).

The rearrangement joins TRBV15 to TRBJ2-2, with 8 bases fitting TRBD2. The CDR3 spans 16 residues. Trimming took 1 base from V and 4 from J; bases not matched to a gene: 5. Germline V lookup: CDR1 LNHNV, CDR2 YYDKDF (reference sequence). The CDR3 is CATSRGRGASTGELFF. The CDR3 DNA reads as TGTGCCACCAGCAGAGGGCGGGGGGCGTCCACCGGGGAGCTGTTTTTT. Variable domain in full (rest from reference TRBV15 and TRBJ2-2): DAMVIQNPRYQVTQFGKPVTLSCSQTLNHNVMYWYQQKSSQAPKLLFHYYDKDFNNEADTPDNFQSRRPNTSFCFLDIRSPGLGDTAMYLCATSRGRGASTGELFFGEGSRLTVL.

This clone was seen a handful of times. J is TRBJ1-5 and V is TRBV5-1; no reliable D call. Germline V gene sequence: CDR1 SGHRS, CDR2 YFSETQ. The CDR3 contains 13 residues. V was clipped by 5 bases and J by 5 bases, with 11 bases between them. In DNA, the CDR3 is TGCGCCAGCAGACGAGAGGTAGATCAGCCCCAGCATTTT. It codes for CASRREVDQPQHF.

The chain employs TRBV5-1 and TRBJ2-1; 13 nucleotides line up with TRBD2. With V trimmed by 4 bases and J by 10 bases, 8 bases remained unmatched. The germline V gene has CDR1 SGHRS and CDR2 YFSETQ. The CDR3 runs 15 residues. The CDR3 nucleotides are TGCGCCAGCAGCGGCCCACTAGCGGGGGGGCGGGAGCAGTTCTTC. Its translation is CASSGPLAGGREQFF.

The rearrangement links TRBV11-2 to TRBJ2-1; 10 bases agree with TRBD2. V lost 6 bases to trimming and J lost 2 bases; unmatched junction nucleotides: 10. The germline V gene encodes CDR1 SGHAT and CDR2 FQNNGV. The CDR3 is 17 residues long. The CDR3 sequence: CASSKLWTSGTYNEQFF. CDR3 bases: TGTGCCAGCAGTAAACTATGGACTAGCGGTACCTACAATGAGCAGTTCTTC.

Here the CDR3 reads CASSSARGRNTQETQYF. The CDR3 coding sequence is TGTGCCAGCAGCTCGGCGAGGGGGAGAAATACACAAGAGACCCAGTACTTC. The gene calls are TRBV7-8 and TRBJ2-5, with D possibly matching TRBD1 (6 bases). Deletions cut 4 bases from V and 2 bases from J, with 20 bases between. The CDR3 extends over 17 amino acids. CDR1 and CDR2 from the germline V gene are SGHVS and FQNEAQ.

V is TRBV27 and J is TRBJ1-5, with D maybe TRBD1 (6 bases). The CDR3 loop spans 14 amino acids. Deletions cut 6 bases from V and 5 bases from J, with 14 bases between. CDR1 and CDR2 from the germline V gene are MNHEY and SMNVEV (reference sequence). CDR3 sequence: CASSLGGAHQPQHF. The DNA of the CDR3 is TGTGCCAGCAGCCTAGGGGGGGCCCATCAGCCCCAGCATTTT.